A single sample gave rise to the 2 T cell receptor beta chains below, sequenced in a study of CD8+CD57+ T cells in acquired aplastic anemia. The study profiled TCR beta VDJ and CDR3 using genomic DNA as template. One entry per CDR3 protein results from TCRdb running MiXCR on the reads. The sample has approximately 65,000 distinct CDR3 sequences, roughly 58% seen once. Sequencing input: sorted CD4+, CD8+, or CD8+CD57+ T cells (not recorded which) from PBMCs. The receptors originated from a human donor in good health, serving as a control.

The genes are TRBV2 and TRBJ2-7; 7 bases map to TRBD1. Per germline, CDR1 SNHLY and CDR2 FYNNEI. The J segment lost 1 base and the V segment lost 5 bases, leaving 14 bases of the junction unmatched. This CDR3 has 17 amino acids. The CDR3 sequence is CASSYVRRQGWSYEQYF. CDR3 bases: TGTGCCAGCAGTTACGTGCGCCGACAGGGTTGGTCCTACGAGCAGTACTTC.

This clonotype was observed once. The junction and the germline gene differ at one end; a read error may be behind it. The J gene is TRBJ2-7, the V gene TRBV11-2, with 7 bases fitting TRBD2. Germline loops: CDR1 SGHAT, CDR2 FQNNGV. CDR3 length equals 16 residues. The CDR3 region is CASRLGAGYSSYEQYF. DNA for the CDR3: TGTGCCAGCAGGTTAGGAGCGGGGTACAGCTCCTACGAGCAGTACTTC.